A single T cell receptor (beta chain) is shown here with its context. Its antigen is as yet unknown. A read error may account for a junction end that differs from germline. These data are taken from a study of PD-1 blockade in classical Hodgkin lymphoma. Study information: Nivolumab was given intravenously to patients at 3 mg/kg every 2 weeks.

Time point specified: cycle 4 day 1 (C4D1), after six to seven weeks of nivolumab. The patients all showed relapse after autologous stem cell transplantation, while their brentuximab vedotin exposure varied. Progressive disease, partial response or complete response was each patient's best response. Method: immunoSEQ multiplex PCR; TCRdb's copy keeps in-frame clones and lacks some. There are around 50,000 clones in the sample; roughly 80% occur only once, and approximately 12% lies in the top ten. From germline, CDR1 is SGHTA and CDR2 FQGTGA. The length of the CDR3 is 13 residues. Study conclusions and caveats: Repertoire differences have undefined causes, possibly disease activity or prior therapy. There was a significant rise in CD4+ TCR diversity by C4D1, with no such rise for CD8+.

This chain links TRBV7-3 with TRBJ2-5; a possible D gene is TRBD1 (5 bases). This TCR came from a human donor with classical Hodgkin lymphoma. The sequences come from peripheral blood mononuclear cells (PBMCs), collected before the fourth cycle of nivolumab. As DNA, the CDR3 is TGTGCCAGCAGCCAACAGGTTCAAGAGACCCGGTACTTC. Its protein is CASSQQVQETRYF.